The T cell receptor (beta chain) described here comes from a study of shared clonotypes between healthy human individuals. Whole-study findings and limits: Among donors, the sharing of clonotypes was expected to be influenced by sequencing depth.

About 100 million PBMCs were counted before genomic DNA extraction. With 5 bases clipped from V and 1 base from J, the junction kept 8 bases outside the gene matches. The CDR3 contains 15 residues. Germline V gene lookup returns CDR1 SEHNR and CDR2 FQNEAQ (reference sequence). A word on this clone: Antigen specificity is unknown.

PCR replicates performed on unsorted PBMC used approximately 0.3 ug DNA, some 30,000 T cell genomes. Scientists sequenced DNA from unsorted PBMC on ten immunoSEQ deep assay plates. The table came from immunoSEQ multiplex PCR; TCRdb's copy has only in-frame clones and leaves some out. The table has a few hundred thousand clones, over 60% seen once. Sequenced: PBMCs. The clonotype comes from a woman between 35 and 50 years old in good health. Some clones in this sample may be carry-over from other donors' samples. The genes are TRBV7-9 and TRBJ2-7; 7 bases line up with TRBD2. The CDR3 reads CASSPIWGGSYEQYF. CDR3 DNA sequence: TGTGCCAGCAGCCCCATTTGGGGGGGTTCCTACGAGCAGTACTTC.